This T cell receptor (beta chain) was identified during a study of blood T cells in healthy people across ages. Each sample used at least 7 million PBMCs. PCR was performed a second time for about 6 to 11 cycles using a sample-barcoded 5' primer and a J-beta primer mix. One entry per CDR3 protein, called by TCRdb with MiXCR from the 5' RACE reads. The table records more than 1 million distinct CDR3 sequences, 40% to 50% of them present only once. Whole-study findings and limits: Long-lived donors carried more naive CD4+ cells and greater diversity than aged donors.

There are 15 residues in the CDR3. The germline CDR1 and CDR2 sequences are SGHRS and YFSETQ. V shed 4 bases, J shed 9 bases, and the junction held 12 bases outside the gene matches. For this clonotype: Antigen specificity is unknown.

The TCR originated in a woman in her sixties in good health. Source material: blood. The genes are TRBV5-1 and TRBJ1-1, with TRBD1 matching 10 bases. The CDR3 DNA follows: TGCGCCAGCAGCGTATCACCGGGACAGGGGTTCAAAGCTTTCTTT. This translates into CASSVSPGQGFKAFF.